These 22 T cell receptor beta chains were all obtained from the same sample, sequenced in a study of graft-versus-host responses after intestinal transplantation. Antigens for these TCRs are unknown. Profiling relied on immunoSEQ multiplex PCR, and the TCRdb table lists in-frame clones only, not all of them. Of 99,000 or so clones listed, 85% to 95% are singletons. The sample in question was unstimulated CD8+ T cells sorted from spleen or lymph node cells, obtained before transplant. The receptor source for this set is a human donor who was the organ donor for an intestinal transplant.

The chain carries TRBV5-1 and TRBJ2-7, with a weak D call TRBD1 (5 bases). The CDR3 contains 14 residues. V lost 6 bases to trimming and J lost 3 bases, with 16 bases between them. In germline, CDR1 is SGHRS, CDR2 YFSETQ. The CDR3 region is CASTHGQGYYEQYF. CDR3 DNA sequence: TGCGCCAGCACTCATGGACAAGGATACTACGAGCAGTACTTC.

The chain couples TRBV5-4 to TRBJ2-5; 9 bases match TRBD2. With V trimmed by 4 bases and J by 4 bases, 14 bases remained unmatched. Looked up from germline, CDR1 is SGHNT and CDR2 is YYREEE (reference sequence). CDR3 length: 17 residues. The CDR3 region has the DNA TGTGCCAGCAGCCCCCGGGTCGTGCGGGGGGGCGCAGAGACCCAGTACTTC. Its translation: CASSPRVVRGGAETQYF.

This chain links TRBV14 with TRBJ2-7; 9 bases map to TRBD2. V lost 4 bases and J lost 2; bases outside the gene matches: 3. This CDR3 contains 14 residues. Germline CDR1 reads SGHDN; CDR2 reads FVKESK. This CDR3 reads CASSPLAGAYEQYF. CDR3 coding DNA: TGTGCCAGCAGCCCACTAGCGGGTGCCTACGAGCAGTACTTC.

The rearrangement joins TRBV4-1 to TRBJ2-4; D may be TRBD2 (5 bases). Germline CDR1 is MGHRA and CDR2 is YSYEKL. The germline V and J ends were trimmed by 3 bases and 0 bases, with 15 bases remaining between them. The CDR3 contains 17 residues. The CDR3 loop is CASSHPPGELAKNIQYF. CDR3 in DNA: TGCGCCAGCAGCCACCCCCCCGGGGAACTAGCCAAAAACATTCAGTACTTC.

V is TRBV6-5 and J is TRBJ1-2; D ambiguous. The V gene's germline CDR1 is MNHEY and CDR2 SVGAGI. The CDR3 runs 15 residues. With 3 bases removed from V and 7 bases from J, the gap between germline ends came to 18 bases. The CDR3 region has the DNA TGTGCCAGCAGTTATAATGAGGGTTTCACCCTTGGCTACACCTTC. The encoded protein is CASSYNEGFTLGYTF.

As DNA, the CDR3 is TGTGCCAGCAGTTTCTCCGGGGGGGAAGCTTTCTTT. Translated, it gives CASSFSGGEAFF. This rearrangement joins TRBV27 to TRBJ1-1, with D perhaps matching TRBD1 (5 bases). The V end was cut by 3 bases, the J end by 8 bases, with 10 bases between. Germline-derived CDR1 and CDR2 are MNHEY and SMNVEV (reference sequence). This CDR3 is 12 amino acids long.

V gene TRBV13 combines with J gene TRBJ2-7; 11 bases align to TRBD1. The CDR3 is made up of 14 amino acids. Germline assignment: CDR1 PRHDT and CDR2 FYEKMQ (reference sequence). The V and J ends lost 4 bases and 5 bases, in that order; junction bases with no gene match: 4. The CDR3 spells CASSSRTGGDEQYF. The DNA for the CDR3 is TGTGCCAGCAGCTCTCGGACAGGGGGCGACGAGCAGTACTTC.

This clone was recorded a few times. The rearrangement uses TRBV6-1 and TRBJ2-7; D is possibly TRBD1 (6 bases). V was pared by 10 bases and J by 3 bases, with 13 bases between. There are 12 residues in the CDR3. Germline V gives CDR1 MNHNS, CDR2 SASEGT. For the CDR3, the DNA is TGTGCCACCCAAACAGGGTACTACGAGCAGTACTTC. This sequence encodes CATQTGYYEQYF.

J is TRBJ1-1 and V is TRBV7-9; D perhaps matches TRBD1 (6 bases). V was pared by 2 bases and J by 3 bases, with 10 bases between. The CDR3 is made up of 14 amino acids. The germline gives CDR1 SEHNR, CDR2 FQNEAQ (reference sequence). In nucleotides, the CDR3 is TGTGCCAGCAGCTTACCAGGGGTGGACACTGAAGCTTTCTTT. It codes for CASSLPGVDTEAFF.

The chain is built from TRBV27 and TRBJ2-1; TRBD2 is a possible D gene (5 bases). Germline V lookup: CDR1 MNHEY, CDR2 SMNVEV (reference sequence). This CDR3 region has 14 residues. V was trimmed by 6 bases and J by 0 bases, leaving 9 bases between them. DNA for the CDR3: TGTGCCAGCAGCGTCGCGGGCTCCTACAATGAGCAGTTCTTC. This gives the protein CASSVAGSYNEQFF.

The CDR3 region has the DNA TGTGCCAGTACCTATCTCCCAGGGACAGGGAATCGGAACACTGAAGCTTTCTTT. It codes for CASTYLPGTGNRNTEAFF. The chain is built from TRBV19 and TRBJ1-1; 9 bases fit TRBD1. In germline, CDR1 is LNHDA, CDR2 SQIVND (reference sequence). This CDR3 contains 18 residues. The J segment lost 1 base and the V segment lost 7 bases, leaving 16 bases of the junction unmatched.

The chain combines TRBV10-3 with TRBJ1-1, with TRBD1 matching over 9 bases. The CDR3 loop spans 15 amino acids. Trimming took 10 bases from V and 5 from J; bases not matched to a gene: 14. The V gene's germline CDR1 is ENHRY and CDR2 SYGVKD. CDR3 in DNA: TGTGCCACAACGAAACCGGGACAGGGAACGACTGAAGCTTTCTTT. Its translation is CATTKPGQGTTEAFF.

The chain employs TRBV7-9 and TRBJ2-4; D is unclear. This CDR3 contains 14 residues. Germline V gene lookup returns CDR1 SEHNR and CDR2 FQNEAQ (reference sequence). V gave up 1 base and J gave up 3 bases, with 7 bases separating them. CDR3 in amino acids: CASSLERDKNIQYF. The CDR3 DNA is TGTGCCAGCAGCTTAGAACGCGACAAAAACATTCAGTACTTC. Full variable domain (missing parts from reference TRBV7-9 and TRBJ2-4): DTGVSQNPRHKITKRGQNVTFRCDPISEHNRLYWYRQTLGQGPEFLTYFQNEAQLEKSRLLSDRFSAERPKGSFSTLEIQRTEQGDSAMYLCASSLERDKNIQYFGAGTRLSVL.

In this sample, this clone turned up a few times. This sequence joins TRBV28 and TRBJ2-1; TRBD2 agrees at 14 bases. Looked up from germline, CDR1 is MDHEN and CDR2 is SYDVKM. This CDR3 spans 19 amino acids. V lost 6 bases, J lost 0 bases, and 10 bases stayed unmatched. CDR3 DNA: TGTGCCAGCAGCCCCGGGACTAGCGGGGGCTACTTCTCCTACAATGAGCAGTTCTTC. This translates into CASSPGTSGGYFSYNEQFF. Drawing the rest from reference TRBV28 and TRBJ2-1, the complete variable domain is DVKVTQSSRYLVKRTGEKVFLECVQDMDHENMFWYRQDPGLGLRLIYFSYDVKMKEKGDIPEGYSVSREKKERFSLILESASTNQTSMYLCASSPGTSGGYFSYNEQFFGPGTRLTVL.

The chain links TRBV4-1 to TRBJ2-3; possibly TRBD2 for D (6 bases). The CDR3 extends over 13 amino acids. CDR1 and CDR2 (germline): MGHRA, YSYEKL. V was trimmed by 4 bases and J by 14 bases, leaving 19 bases between them. CDR3 region: CASSPEGLREPYF. CDR3 coding DNA: TGCGCCAGCAGCCCGGAGGGGTTAAGGGAGCCGTATTTT.

This sequence joins TRBV5-1 and TRBJ2-2, with 14 bases aligning to TRBD2. This CDR3 region has 18 residues. The germline gives CDR1 SGHRS, CDR2 YFSETQ. The V segment lost 3 bases and the J segment 6 bases; nucleotides outside the gene matches: 10. DNA of the CDR3: TGCGCCAGCAGCTGGAGACTAGCGGGAGGGCCAGGGCCCGGGGAGCTGTTTTTT. Translating gives CASSWRLAGGPGPGELFF.

The rearrangement joins TRBV5-6 to TRBJ2-1, with D unresolved. Looked up from germline, CDR1 is SGHDT and CDR2 is YYEEEE. The CDR3 totals 11 residues. The germline V and J ends were trimmed by 4 bases and 7 bases, with 6 bases remaining between them. The CDR3 coding sequence is TGTGCCAGCAGCGCCGAGAATGAGCAGTTCTTC. This translates into CASSAENEQFF.

The V call is TRBV10-3, the J call TRBJ2-3; 11 nucleotides line up with TRBD2. The V and J ends lost 3 bases and 4 bases, in that order; junction bases with no gene match: 6. Germline CDR1 reads ENHRY; CDR2 reads SYGVKD. The CDR3 is 16 amino acids. CDR3 sequence: CAISDIAGGLSDTQYF. CDR3 nucleotides: TGTGCCATCAGTGACATAGCGGGGGGGCTGTCAGATACGCAGTATTTT.

The V call is TRBV13, the J call TRBJ2-5; D is perhaps TRBD2 (6 bases). Germline-derived CDR1 and CDR2 are PRHDT and FYEKMQ (reference sequence). The length of the CDR3 is 15 residues. V lost 5 bases to trimming and J lost 0 bases, with 13 bases between them. CDR3 sequence: CASSRRGIHQETQYF. As DNA, the CDR3 is TGTGCCAGCAGCCGCCGGGGGATTCACCAAGAGACCCAGTACTTC.

The chain combines TRBV15 with TRBJ2-7; 8 bases are shared with TRBD1. Germline loops: CDR1 LNHNV, CDR2 YYDKDF (reference sequence). CDR3 length equals 15 residues. V shed 6 bases, J shed 0 bases, and the junction held 7 bases outside the gene matches. The CDR3: CATREGTGVSYEQYF. The CDR3, as DNA: TGTGCCACCAGAGAGGGGACAGGTGTCTCCTACGAGCAGTACTTC.

This clone was observed a single time. V is TRBV11-3 and J is TRBJ1-1; 7 bases line up with TRBD1. V was pared by 5 bases and J by 4 bases, with 13 bases of the junction left unmatched. The CDR3 loop spans 16 amino acids. Germline V gene sequence: CDR1 SGHNT, CDR2 YENEEA. Here the CDR3 DNA reads TGTGCCAGCAGCCTAACATCAGGGGGATACGGCACTGAAGCTTTCTTT. Amino acids: CASSLTSGGYGTEAFF. Full variable domain (remainder filled in from reference TRBV11-3 and TRBJ1-1): EAGVVQSPRYKIIEKKQPVAFWCNPISGHNTLYWYLQNLGQGPELLIRYENEEAVDDSQLPKDRFSAERLKGVDSTLKIQPAELGDSAVYLCASSLTSGGYGTEAFFGQGTRLTVV.

This clone was recorded only once. V is TRBV10-2 and J is TRBJ2-7; 7 positions agree with TRBD1. V lost 3 bases and J lost 4; bases outside the gene matches: 12. Germline CDR1 is WSHSY and CDR2 is SAAADI. This CDR3 comprises 16 residues. The DNA of the CDR3 is TGCGCCAGCAGTGACCGCAGGGGGATCTTTCATTACGAGCAGTACTTC. Protein: CASSDRRGIFHYEQYF.